This T cell receptor beta chain was identified in a study of neurological immune-mediated disorders. Time point described: longitudinal time-point 3. From 2 million PBMCs stored at -80 C, the unsorted libraries were generated. The V gene's germline CDR1 is SQVTM and CDR2 ANQGSEA. V lost 5 bases to trimming and J lost 4 bases, with 24 bases between them. The CDR3 has 16 amino acids. The cDNA was generated by 5'RACE with 10-nucleotide random UMIs. A single run covered 15-18 subjects with over 170 million TCR-beta sequences. TCRdb used MiXCR to reprocess the 5' RACE reads, holding one entry per CDR3 protein. The table records 53,000 or so distinct CDR3 sequences, roughly 8.3% of them present only once. This clonotype has a count of ten or more.

The chain carries TRBV29-1 and TRBJ2-7; TRBD1 or TRBD2 may be the D gene (5 bases each). Sequences were obtained from PBMCs. This sequence was found in a woman aged 40 to 50 in good health. In DNA, the CDR3 is TGCAGCGTTACAAGATTGCCGGGACGGACACGGTACGAGCAGTACTTC. Protein: CSVTRLPGRTRYEQYF.